The clone carrying this TCR beta chain came up many times. Its specificity is not known. This entry comes from a study of read filtering for tumor transcriptome and immune sequencing. Regarding the study as a whole: In IR-seq, single-read clonotypes were about 80% of clonotypes but 3.5% to 4% of reads.

The ends were cut back, 4 bases at V and 3 bases at J, with 13 bases in the middle. The CDR3 has 14 amino acids. The V gene's germline CDR1 is SGHRS and CDR2 YFSETQ. From roughly 0.4 ug of RNA, a library with molecular barcoded alpha/delta and beta/gamma adaptors was made. TCRdb passed the reads through MiXCR, listing each CDR3 protein once. The sample lists 85,000 to 100,000 distinct CDR3 sequences, 20% to 25% occurring once. Material: a population of CD138-negative cells sorted from bone marrow. The sequence came from a donor aged 40 or over with multiple myeloma. The chain has TRBV5-1 and TRBJ1-2, with a tentative D call TRBD1 (6 bases). CDR3 loop: CASSSPSGDYGYTF. The CDR3 coding sequence is TGCGCCAGCAGCAGTCCTTCAGGGGACTATGGCTACACCTTC.